This TCR beta chain came from a study of identifying expanded T cells in peripheral blood. Points from the study as a whole: Approximately 1.2 clones differed between technical replicates, versus around 15 and 19 over time. Across healthy donors, higher total template counts meant significantly greater roughly two-week count variance.

Only in-frame clones appear in the TCRdb table, and some are missing; sequencing was by immunoSEQ multiplex PCR. The table lists tens of thousands of clones, 84% of them singletons. About this clone itself: Its specificity is unknown.

No infections or other immune events were documented during collection. Germline V gene lookup returns CDR1 SGHRS and CDR2 YFSETQ. The CDR3 extends over 16 amino acids. V was shortened by 1 base and J by 0 bases, with 12 bases between the two germline ends. The genes are TRBV5-1 and TRBJ2-3; D possibly corresponds to TRBD2 (6 bases). The source material was blood. The receptor's source is a person aged 18-70 years in good health. The CDR3 nucleotides are TGCGCCAGCAGCTTGAAGATAGCGGAGAGCACAGATACGCAGTATTTT. Translated, it gives CASSLKIAESTDTQYF.